Listed below are T cell receptor beta chains from one sample, sequenced in a study of Ad26.COV2.S vaccination and SARS-CoV-2 variants. Libraries were prepared by immunoSEQ multiplex PCR; TCRdb keeps only in-frame clonotypes and omits some of them. The sample records about 430,000 clones, 90% being singletons. The sample in question was peripheral blood, obtained in a trial of Ad26.COV2.S vaccine versus placebo. These TCRs come from a person between 18 and 65 years old who received the Ad26.COV2.S COVID-19 vaccine or a placebo. CDR3s include the opening cysteine and the closing phenylalanine or tryptophan. The D gene is left open where the match is weak. Size is stated for part of the rows, as once, few or many counts, or as a class when the clone is expanded.

V gene,clone size,J gene,D gene,CDR3 DNA,CDR3 protein
TRBV28,NA,TRBJ2-7,NA,TGTGCCAGCAGTTTGGGATCCTACTACGAGCAGTACTTC,CASSLGSYYEQYF
TRBV18,NA,TRBJ1-4,NA,TGTGCCAGCTCACCAGGGTCGGGAGAAAAACTGTTTTTT,CASSPGSGEKLFF
TRBV5-4,NA,TRBJ2-7,TRBD2,TGTGCCAGCAGCTGGGGGGGGAGTCCCTACGAGCAGTACTTC,CASSWGGSPYEQYF
TRBV9,once,TRBJ2-1,TRBD2,TGTGCCAGCAGCGTTGGACTAGCGGGAACCTACAATGAGCAGTTCTTC,CASSVGLAGTYNEQFF
TRBV5-5,NA,TRBJ2-7,NA,TGTGCCAGCAGCTACCGGGAGCCAAGCTCCTACGAGCAGTACTTC,CASSYREPSSYEQYF
TRBV6-5,NA,TRBJ1-4,NA,TGTGCCAGCAGTTACAATGGGATTCCTGAAAAACTGTTTTTT,CASSYNGIPEKLFF
TRBV6-6,NA,TRBJ1-5,NA,TGTGCCAGCAGTTACTCTCCCGGGGGACAGCCCCAGCATTTT,CASSYSPGGQPQHF
TRBV6-5,NA,TRBJ1-2,TRBD1,TGTGCCAGCAGTTTGGACAGGGGGAGGGATGGCTACACCTTC,CASSLDRGRDGYTF
TRBV28,NA,TRBJ1-1,NA,TGTGCCAGCAGTTTACGTCAGAGGAACACTGAAGCTTTCTTT,CASSLRQRNTEAFF
TRBV5-4,NA,TRBJ2-3,NA,TGTGCCAGCAGCCAACGAACGCGACAAGCCGATACGCAGTATTTT,CASSQRTRQADTQYF
TRBV4-1,NA,TRBJ1-1,TRBD1,TGCGCCAGCAGCCCCCGGACAGGGGGGTCTGAAGCTTTCTTT,CASSPRTGGSEAFF
TRBV28,NA,TRBJ2-2,TRBD1,TGTGCCAGCAGTTTTCGACAGGGGGCGATTCCCGGGGAGCTGTTTTTT,CASSFRQGAIPGELFF
TRBV7-2,NA,TRBJ1-1,TRBD1,TGTGCCAGCAGCTTAGAGTCAGGGGGCACTGAAGCTTTCTTT,CASSLESGGTEAFF
TRBV4-1,NA,TRBJ1-2,NA,TGCGCCAGCAGCCAAGAGGGCCATTTCTATGGCTACACCTTC,CASSQEGHFYGYTF
TRBV28,NA,TRBJ1-4,NA,TGTGCCAGCAGTTTAGCTGGGGCCGTAAAACTGTTTTTT,CASSLAGAVKLFF
TRBV9,NA,TRBJ2-7,NA,TGTGCCAGCAGCTCTCAGGAGGTGTGGACCTACGAGCAGTACTTC,CASSSQEVWTYEQYF
TRBV7-2,NA,TRBJ2-1,NA,TGTGCCAGCAGCTTAGTTCGAAGGTCTAACAATGAGCAGTTCTTC,CASSLVRRSNNEQFF
TRBV11-3,once,TRBJ2-1,NA,TGTGCCAGCAGCTTAGAGGGTTATGAGCAGTTCTTC,CASSLEGYEQFF
TRBV25-1,NA,TRBJ2-7,TRBD1,TGTGCCAGCAGTGAGTCAGGGGGATCTATCTACGAGCAGTACTTC,CASSESGGSIYEQYF
TRBV27,NA,TRBJ2-2,NA,TGTGCCAGCAAGAAGTCCGGGGAGCTGTTTTTT,CASKKSGELFF
TRBV7-2,NA,TRBJ1-2,NA,TGTGCCAGCAGCACCAATTCCCAGGGCAGGGAATATGGCTACACCTTC,CASSTNSQGREYGYTF
TRBV9,NA,TRBJ2-3,NA,TGTGCCAGCAGCGGCGTGACTAGTTCGACAGATACGCAGTATTTT,CASSGVTSSTDTQYF
TRBV6-5,NA,TRBJ1-5,NA,TGTGCCAGCAGTTACTCTAGCAATCAGCCCCAGCATTTT,CASSYSSNQPQHF
TRBV5-1,NA,TRBJ1-2,TRBD1,TGCGCCAGCAGCCCAGGGGGGTCTAACTATGGCTACACCTTC,CASSPGGSNYGYTF
TRBV19,NA,TRBJ2-2,TRBD2,TGTGCCAGTAGTATCGGGACTATTACCGGGGAGCTGTTTTTT,CASSIGTITGELFF
TRBV7-2,NA,TRBJ2-1,NA,TGTGCCAGCAGCCCAACCCTCTCCTACAATGAGCAGTTCTTC,CASSPTLSYNEQFF
TRBV20-1,NA,TRBJ1-1,NA,TGCAGTGCTAGTCCCCAGGTGAACACTGAAGCTTTCTTT,CSASPQVNTEAFF